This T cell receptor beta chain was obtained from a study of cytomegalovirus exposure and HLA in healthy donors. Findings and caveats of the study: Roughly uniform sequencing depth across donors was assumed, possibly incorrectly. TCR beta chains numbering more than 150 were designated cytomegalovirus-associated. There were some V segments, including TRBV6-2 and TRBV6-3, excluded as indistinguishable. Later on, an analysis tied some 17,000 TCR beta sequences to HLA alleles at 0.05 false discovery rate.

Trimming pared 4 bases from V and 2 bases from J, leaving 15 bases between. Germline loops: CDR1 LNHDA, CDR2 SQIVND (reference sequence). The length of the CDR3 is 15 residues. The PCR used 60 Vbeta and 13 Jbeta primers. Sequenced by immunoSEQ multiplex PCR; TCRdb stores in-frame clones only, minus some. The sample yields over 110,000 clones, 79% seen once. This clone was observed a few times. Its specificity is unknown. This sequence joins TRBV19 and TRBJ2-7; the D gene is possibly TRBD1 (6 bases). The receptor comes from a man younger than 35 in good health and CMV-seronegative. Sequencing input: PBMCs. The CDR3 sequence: CASSNHRDPPYEQYF. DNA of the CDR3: TGTGCCAGTAGTAACCACAGGGATCCCCCCTACGAGCAGTACTTC.